This TCR beta chain was documented in a study of cytomegalovirus exposure and HLA in healthy donors. Study-level information: Both the 100 to 150 validation repertoires and the approximately 700 first-cohort repertoires used the same platform, as reported by a later analysis.

Concerning this clone: Its target is not known.

Trimming shortened V by 4 bases and J by 5 bases, and 18 bases separated the two germline ends. Looked up from germline, CDR1 is PRHDT and CDR2 is FYEKMQ (reference sequence). The CDR3 is 15 residues long. Study-wide results and limits: With high specificity and sensitivity, the classifier reportedly diagnosed cytomegalovirus status.

Sequenced by immunoSEQ multiplex PCR; TCRdb stores in-frame clones only, minus some. This table holds 150,000 to 200,000 clones, 85% found once. The sequenced sample was PBMCs. The TCR originated in a man younger than 30 in good health and CMV-seropositive. The rearrangement links TRBV13 to TRBJ2-7; TRBD2 is a possible D gene (8 bases). This chain's CDR3 is CASSSREGAVNEQYF. The DNA of the CDR3 is TGTGCCAGCAGCTCCCGGGAGGGGGCTGTCAACGAGCAGTACTTC.